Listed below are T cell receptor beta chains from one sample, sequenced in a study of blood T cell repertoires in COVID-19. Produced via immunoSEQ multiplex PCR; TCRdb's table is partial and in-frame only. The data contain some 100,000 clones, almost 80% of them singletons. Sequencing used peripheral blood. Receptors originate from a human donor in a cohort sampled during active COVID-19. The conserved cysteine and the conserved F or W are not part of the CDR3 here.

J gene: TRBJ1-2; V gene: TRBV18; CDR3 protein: ASSPREFSGGYT
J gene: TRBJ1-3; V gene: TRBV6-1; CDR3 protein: ASSETTGDSGNTIY
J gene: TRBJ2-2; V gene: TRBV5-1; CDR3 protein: ASSLVAGPGELF
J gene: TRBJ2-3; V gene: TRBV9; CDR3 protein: ASSVGGDTRVHTQY
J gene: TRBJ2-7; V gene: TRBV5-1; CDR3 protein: ASSLVAGGEQY
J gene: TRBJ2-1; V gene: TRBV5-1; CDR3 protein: ASSSLADHNEQF
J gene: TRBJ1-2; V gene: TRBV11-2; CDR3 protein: ASSLDRNYGYT
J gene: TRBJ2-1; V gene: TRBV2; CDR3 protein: ASKAGSGNNEQF
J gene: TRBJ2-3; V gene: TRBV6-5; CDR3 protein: ASSDGTYRVDTQY
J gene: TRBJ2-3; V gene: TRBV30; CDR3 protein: AWDSGGAQRADTQY
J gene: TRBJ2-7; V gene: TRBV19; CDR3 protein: ASSISIRGTEQY
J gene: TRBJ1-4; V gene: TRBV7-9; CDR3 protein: ASAPGQTNEKLF
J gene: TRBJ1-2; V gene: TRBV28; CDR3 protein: ASSSGTPKQGYT
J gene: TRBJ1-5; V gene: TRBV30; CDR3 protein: AWSPSRGSYSNQPQH
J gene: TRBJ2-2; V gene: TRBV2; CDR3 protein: ASSRDSTGELF
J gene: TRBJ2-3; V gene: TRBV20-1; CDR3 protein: SARGGDTQY
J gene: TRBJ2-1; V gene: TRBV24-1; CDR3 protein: ATSAVAGGPYNEQF
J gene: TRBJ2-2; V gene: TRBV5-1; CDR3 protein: ASSLGTGPGELF
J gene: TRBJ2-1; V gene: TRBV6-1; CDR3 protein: ASSESIAGGNNEQF
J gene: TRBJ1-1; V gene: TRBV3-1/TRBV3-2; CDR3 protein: ASSRRTGGTEAF
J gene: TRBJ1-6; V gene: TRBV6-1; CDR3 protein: ASSEFGGNSPLH
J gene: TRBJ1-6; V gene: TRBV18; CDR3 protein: ASSLGENSPLH
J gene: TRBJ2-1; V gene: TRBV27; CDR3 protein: ASGAGRGLNEQF
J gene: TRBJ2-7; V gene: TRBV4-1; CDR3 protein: ASSPSYLVPSFSYEQY
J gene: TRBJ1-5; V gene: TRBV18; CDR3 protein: ASSAEGRGQPQH
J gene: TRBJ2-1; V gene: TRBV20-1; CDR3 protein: SARPVDEQF